The clone carrying this T cell receptor (beta chain) occurred many times. The antigen is undetermined. TCRdb re-analysed the 5' RACE reads in MiXCR, keeping a single row per CDR3 protein. The top ten hold roughly 0.5% of the sample, which has 500,000 to 550,000 distinct CDR3 sequences, 20% to 25% seen once. This entry comes from a study of identical twins. General study findings and limits: There were fewer insertions in abundant cord blood beta clonotypes, but memory repertoires showed no such pattern.

Trimming removed 6 bases at V and 1 base at J, with 12 bases between. Germline CDR1 reads WSHSY; CDR2 reads SAAADI. This CDR3 spans 14 amino acids. Another study also made use of these data, one on yellow fever vaccine responses in identical twins.

Sequenced: CD4+ T cells sorted from blood. The clonotype originates from a woman under 30 in good health. This chain joins TRBV10-2 and TRBJ1-1; D is unresolved. As DNA, the CDR3 is TGCGCCAGCAGGAGGGCGACGGAGAACACTGAAGCTTTCTTT. Encoded protein: CASRRATENTEAFF.